This T cell receptor (beta chain) was observed in a study of cytomegalovirus exposure and HLA in healthy donors. Study information: Of all 400 or so donors who were genotyped, around 82% belonged to the Caucasian-associated ancestry cluster.

With 60 Vbeta and 13 Jbeta primers, the PCR was carried out. Original analysis: Roughly 10 million shared chains were among approximately 80 million unique TCR beta chains counted in a later analysis. The data were produced by immunoSEQ multiplex PCR, yet TCRdb's version contains in-frame clones alone and is incomplete. That table furnishes V, J and clone size, whereas the DNA furnished D and trimming. The table has over 150,000 clones, around 74% seen once; the top ten hold about 1.3%. Donors were ostensibly healthy at sampling, although undocumented immune exposures were probable. The CDR3 consists of 13 residues. Between the trimmed V and J ends, which lost 6 bases and 2 bases, there was a span of 8 bases. The germline V gene has CDR1 MNHEY and CDR2 SVGAGI.

This TCR came from a man younger than 35 in good health and CMV-seronegative. The chain joins TRBV6-5 to TRBJ1-3; D possibly corresponds to TRBD1 (6 bases). The sample consisted of PBMCs. The CDR3 here is CASSTGTGNTIYF. The CDR3 DNA is TGTGCCAGCAGCACAGGGACTGGAAACACCATATATTTT.